One sample yielded the 30 T cell receptor beta chains listed below, sequenced in a study of blood T cell repertoires in COVID-19. Repertoires were generated with immunoSEQ multiplex PCR, while TCRdb's copy carries only in-frame clones and drops some. The table includes around 200,000 clones, roughly 90% detected once. Sequencing was done on a sample of PBMCs or T cells enriched from blood (not recorded which). These receptor sequences come from a woman between 35 and 50 years old with acute COVID-19.

This chain uses TRBV7-9 with TRBJ1-2; the match to TRBD1 covers 7 bases. Germline lookup yields CDR1 SEHNR and CDR2 FQNEAQ (reference sequence). There are 15 residues in the CDR3. V was clipped by 5 bases and J by 4 bases; unmatched bases: 10. CDR3 in amino acids: CASSTHMGQPYGYTF. Here the CDR3 DNA reads TGTGCCAGCAGCACACACATGGGACAGCCCTATGGCTACACCTTC.

The chain combines TRBV5-8 with TRBJ2-2; 7 nucleotides line up with TRBD1. Germline CDR1 reads SGHTS; CDR2 reads YDEGEE. With V trimmed by 2 bases and J by 3 bases, 4 bases remained unmatched. The CDR3 is 15 amino acids. This CDR3 reads CASSFRQGDTGELFF. The CDR3 coding sequence is TGTGCCAGCAGCTTCAGACAGGGCGACACCGGGGAGCTGTTTTTT.

V is TRBV18 and J is TRBJ1-3; D ambiguous. Looked up from germline, CDR1 is KGHSH and CDR2 is LQKENI. V was cut by 2 bases and J by 0 bases, with 5 bases left in between. This CDR3 comprises 14 residues. CDR3 sequence: CASSPGNSGNTIYF. CDR3 nucleotide sequence: TGTGCCAGCTCACCAGGCAACTCTGGAAACACCATATATTTT.

The rearrangement uses TRBV6-5 and TRBJ2-3; TRBD2 agrees at 8 bases. Trimming at V came to 5 bases and at J to 1 base, leaving 5 bases not matched to a gene. This CDR3 spans 15 amino acids. Per the germline V gene, CDR1 is MNHEY and CDR2 is SVGAGI. The CDR3 DNA is TGTGCCAGCAGTACTGCGGGGGGCGGCACAGATACGCAGTATTTT. This translates into CASSTAGGGTDTQYF.

V and J are TRBV2 and TRBJ2-1, with TRBD2 matching 14 bases. This CDR3 is built from 16 residues. Germline CDR1 and CDR2: SNHLY and FYNNEI. Losses at the gene ends were 10 bases for V and 3 bases for J; bases not matched to a gene: 8. The CDR3 loop reads CAIATSGGAGYNEQFF. DNA of the CDR3: TGTGCCATCGCGACTAGCGGGGGGGCCGGCTACAATGAGCAGTTCTTC.

The V and J genes are TRBV4-3 and TRBJ1-2; 9 positions match TRBD1. The CDR3 is made up of 15 amino acids. From germline, CDR1 is LGHNA and CDR2 YSLEER. The ends lost 1 base at V and 5 bases at J; junction bases unmatched: 5. CDR3 nucleotide sequence: TGCGCCAGCAGCCAAGGGACAGGGGAGAGATATGGCTACACCTTC. Translation: CASSQGTGERYGYTF.

J is TRBJ2-6 and V is TRBV7-9; 10 nucleotides align to TRBD1. The germline CDR1 and CDR2 sequences are SEHNR and FQNEAQ (reference sequence). The CDR3 is 17 amino acids. V lost 5 bases and J lost 1; bases outside the gene matches: 5. In DNA, the CDR3 is TGTGCCAGCAGCGACGGACAGGGGGGGTCTGGGGCCAACGTCCTGACTTTC. It encodes CASSDGQGGSGANVLTF.

Regarding this clone: The junction differs from germline at one of its ends, possibly a read error. The chain links TRBV2 to TRBJ2-5; D perhaps matches TRBD2 (6 bases). The germline V gene encodes CDR1 SNHLY and CDR2 FYNNEI. This CDR3 contains 14 residues. CDR3 residues: CTSSEGRGLETQYF. In nucleotides, the CDR3 is TGTACCAGCAGTGAAGGCCGGGGGTTAGAGACCCAGTACTTC.

The rearrangement uses TRBV2 and TRBJ2-7; a weak D match, TRBD1 (6 bases). The V and J ends lost 8 bases and 2 bases respectively, with 19 bases between them. The CDR3 runs 15 residues. From germline, CDR1 is SNHLY and CDR2 FYNNEI. The CDR3 bases are TGTGCCAGCGGGGGCGGCCCCTCGCTAACCTACGAGCAGTACTTC. Its protein product is CASGGGPSLTYEQYF.

This chain links TRBV5-1 with TRBJ2-4; 8 nucleotides match TRBD2. The V gene end was trimmed by 4 bases and the J gene end by 9 bases; junction bases not matched to a gene: 12. Germline lookup yields CDR1 SGHRS and CDR2 YFSETQ. This CDR3 has 15 amino acids. CDR3 sequence reads: CASSPDRLREGIQYF. CDR3 DNA sequence: TGCGCCAGCAGCCCCGACAGATTACGGGAGGGCATTCAGTACTTC.

This clone has just one count. This chain uses TRBV29-1 with TRBJ2-7; possibly TRBD1 for D (5 bases). Trimming left V 7 bases short and J 3 bases short, with 13 bases between. The CDR3 totals 12 residues. Germline CDR1 reads SQVTM; CDR2 reads ANQGSEA. CDR3 amino acids: CSALDTIYEQYF. The CDR3 DNA reads as TGCAGCGCTCTGGACACCATCTACGAGCAGTACTTC.

The genes are TRBV28 and TRBJ2-5; 7 nucleotides line up with TRBD1. The CDR3 is made up of 14 amino acids. Trimming took 6 bases from V and 1 from J; bases not matched to a gene: 5. Looked up from germline, CDR1 is MDHEN and CDR2 is SYDVKM. The DNA for the CDR3 is TGTGCCAGCAGCTCCGGGACAGCCCAAGAGACCCAGTACTTC. It codes for CASSSGTAQETQYF.

In its sample, this clone was seen once. The chain uses TRBV7-9 and TRBJ2-1; TRBD1 matches at 9 bases. Trimming at V came to 11 bases and at J to 6 bases, leaving 5 bases not matched to a gene. Germline values: CDR1 SEHNR, CDR2 FQNEAQ (reference sequence). The CDR3 runs to 12 residues. The CDR3 sequence: CAGGQGGNEQFF. For the CDR3, the DNA is TGTGCCGGGGGACAGGGAGGCAATGAGCAGTTCTTC.

The chain employs TRBV5-1 and TRBJ2-5, with 7 bases aligning to TRBD2. This CDR3 region has 16 residues. The V gene end was trimmed by 4 bases and the J gene end by 3 bases; junction bases not matched to a gene: 12. The V gene's germline CDR1 is SGHRS and CDR2 YFSETQ. The DNA of the CDR3 is TGCGCCAGCAGCCGCAGTCGCGGGGCGGGGGAAGAGACCCAGTACTTC. Translated, it gives CASSRSRGAGEETQYF.

The chain links TRBV24-1 to TRBJ1-2; TRBD1 matches at 9 bases. CDR1 KGHDR and CDR2 SFDVKD come from the germline V gene. This CDR3 contains 15 residues. Trimming cost V 4 bases and J 7 bases; bases outside gene matches: 9. CDR3 DNA sequence: TGTGCCACCAGTGACGCCGGGACAGGGTCGCGTGGCTACACCTTC. Translating it yields CATSDAGTGSRGYTF.

This sequence joins TRBV7-9 and TRBJ1-4, with TRBD1 identical over 12 bases. Unmatched junction bases numbered 4, after V lost 5 bases and J lost 3 bases. Germline V gene data show CDR1 as SEHNR and CDR2 as FQNEAQ (reference sequence). The CDR3 extends over 16 amino acids. The CDR3 is CASSPGQGAANEKLFF. The CDR3 DNA is TGTGCCAGCAGCCCGGGACAGGGGGCTGCTAATGAAAAACTGTTTTTT.

The gene calls are TRBV6-2 or TRBV6-3 and TRBJ2-5; maybe TRBD2 (6 bases). The V end lost 5 bases, the J end lost 4 bases, and 29 bases lay between the germline ends. CDR1 and CDR2 (germline): MNHEY, SVGEGT. The CDR3 covers 19 residues. CDR3 amino acids: CASSATGTALATRGETQYF. The CDR3 nucleotides are TGTGCCAGCAGTGCCACCGGGACGGCTCTAGCGACCCGCGGAGAGACCCAGTACTTC.

This chain links TRBV2 with TRBJ2-5, with a possible D match to TRBD2 (5 bases). The germline V gene has CDR1 SNHLY and CDR2 FYNNEI. V was cut by 0 bases and J by 4 bases, with 9 bases left in between. The CDR3 extends over 14 amino acids. The CDR3 sequence: CASSEAIEGETQYF. The CDR3 bases are TGTGCCAGCAGTGAAGCCATAGAGGGAGAGACCCAGTACTTC.

The rearrangement joins TRBV5-5 to TRBJ1-1; D remains unclear. Trimming removed 1 base from V and 6 bases from J, with 13 bases in between. CDR3 length: 14 residues. Germline lookup yields CDR1 SGHKS and CDR2 YYEKEE (reference sequence). CDR3 loop: CASSLIQPGSEAFF. DNA for the CDR3: TGTGCCAGCAGCTTGATCCAGCCCGGGTCTGAAGCTTTCTTT.

V usage is TRBV20-1 and J usage is TRBJ1-6, with 7 nucleotides matching TRBD1. The ends lost 3 bases at V and 3 bases at J; junction bases unmatched: 5. The CDR3 consists of 15 residues. CDR1 and CDR2 (germline): DFQATT, SNEGSKA (reference sequence). CDR3 nucleotides: TGCAGTGCTAGTGAGGGGGCTGTCTATAATTCACCCCTCCACTTT. Translation gives CSASEGAVYNSPLHF.

The chain is built from TRBV14 and TRBJ2-1; the D gene is possibly TRBD1 (5 bases). CDR3 length: 14 amino acids. CDR1 and CDR2 (germline): SGHDN, FVKESK. Between the trimmed V and J ends, which lost 4 bases and 7 bases, there was a span of 14 bases. The chain's CDR3 is CASSRIVKGNEQFF. The CDR3 DNA reads as TGTGCCAGCAGCCGCATAGTGAAGGGGAATGAGCAGTTCTTC. The full variable domain, its missing parts supplied by reference TRBV14 and TRBJ2-1, is EAGVTQFPSHSVIEKGQTVTLRCDPISGHDNLYWYRRVMGKEIKFLLHFVKESKQDESGMPNNRFLAERTGGTYSTLKVQPAELEDSGVYFCASSRIVKGNEQFFGPGTRLTVL.

The count of this clone is one. The chain is built from TRBV19 and TRBJ1-1; 8 bases are shared with TRBD1. Germline lookup yields CDR1 LNHDA and CDR2 SQIVND (reference sequence). CDR3 length: 14 residues. Germline trimming cut 7 bases from V and 0 bases from J; bases unmatched to any gene: 4. The CDR3 sequence is CASTQTGVNTEAFF. The CDR3 DNA reads as TGTGCCAGTACTCAGACAGGGGTGAACACTGAAGCTTTCTTT. Filled out from reference TRBV19 and TRBJ1-1, the complete variable domain reads DGGITQSPKYLFRKEGQNVTLSCEQNLNHDAMYWYRQDPGQGLRLIYYSQIVNDFQKGDIAEGYSVSREKKESFPLTVTSAQKNPTAFYLCASTQTGVNTEAFFGQGTRLTVV.

This chain links TRBV9 with TRBJ1-1; 7 bases map to TRBD1. After removal of 6 bases from V and 5 bases from J, the junction contained 7 bases not matched to a gene. Germline values: CDR1 SGDLS, CDR2 YYNGEE. The CDR3 spans 13 residues. For the CDR3, the DNA is TGTGCCAGCAAGGGGGCGGGTGAGACTGAAGCTTTCTTT. Amino acid sequence: CASKGAGETEAFF.

J is TRBJ2-2 and V is TRBV7-9; 7 positions agree with TRBD1. This CDR3 comprises 15 residues. The J segment lost 4 bases and the V segment lost 4 bases, leaving 6 bases of the junction unmatched. From germline, CDR1 is SEHNR and CDR2 FQNEAQ (reference sequence). CDR3 in DNA: TGTGCCAGCAGCTCTACCGGGACAGCCACCGGGGAGCTGTTTTTT. Translation: CASSSTGTATGELFF.

The rearrangement joins TRBV7-2 to TRBJ1-1; tentative D call: TRBD1 (6 bases). With 0 bases removed from V and 5 bases from J, the gap between germline ends came to 13 bases. From germline, CDR1 is SGHTA and CDR2 FQGNSA. This CDR3 region has 15 residues. The CDR3 sequence: CASSLAEGVGTEAFF. CDR3 nucleotides: TGTGCCAGCAGCTTAGCTGAGGGGGTGGGTACTGAAGCTTTCTTT.

The chain uses TRBV5-1 and TRBJ2-7, with a possible D match to TRBD1 (6 bases). Germline V gene lookup returns CDR1 SGHRS and CDR2 YFSETQ. V was shortened by 7 bases and J by 7 bases, with 18 bases between the two germline ends. This CDR3 has 13 amino acids. CDR3 protein: CASGQDSLSEQYF. The CDR3 DNA is TGCGCCAGCGGCCAGGACAGTCTCTCGGAGCAGTACTTC.

The genes are TRBV6-5 and TRBJ2-1; D perhaps matches TRBD1 (5 bases). This CDR3 contains 15 residues. CDR1 MNHEY and CDR2 SVGAGI come from the germline V gene. Trimming took off 2 bases at V and 4 bases at J, with 12 bases between the two ends. DNA for the CDR3: TGTGCCAGCAGTTACCGAGACAGCGATTACAATGAGCAGTTCTTC. This translates into CASSYRDSDYNEQFF.

The chain joins TRBV7-9 to TRBJ2-7; the match to TRBD1 covers 9 bases. CDR1 and CDR2 (germline): SEHNR, FQNEAQ (reference sequence). The CDR3 is made up of 16 amino acids. V lost 5 bases and J lost 5; bases outside the gene matches: 13. DNA for the CDR3: TGTGCCAGCAGCCCGTGGACAGGGGTCGGGTTTGACGAGCAGTACTTC. Its protein product is CASSPWTGVGFDEQYF.

The gene calls are TRBV4-1 and TRBJ1-3; 9 bases map to TRBD1. Germline CDR1 and CDR2: MGHRA and YSYEKL. Losses at the gene ends were 4 bases for V and 4 bases for J; bases not matched to a gene: 8. The CDR3 runs 16 residues. This CDR3 is CASSLSTGQGGNTIYF. Written as DNA, the CDR3 is TGCGCCAGCAGCCTCAGTACGGGACAGGGCGGAAACACCATATATTTT.

This clone was detected once. V gene TRBV10-2 combines with J gene TRBJ1-1; TRBD1 might be the D (5 bases). CDR1 and CDR2 from the germline V gene are WSHSY and SAAADI. The CDR3 loop spans 14 amino acids. V lost 2 bases and J 1 base, leaving 8 bases between the germline ends. CDR3 loop: CASSEAGWNTEAFF. The CDR3 region has the DNA TGCGCCAGCAGTGAGGCAGGGTGGAACACTGAAGCTTTCTTT.